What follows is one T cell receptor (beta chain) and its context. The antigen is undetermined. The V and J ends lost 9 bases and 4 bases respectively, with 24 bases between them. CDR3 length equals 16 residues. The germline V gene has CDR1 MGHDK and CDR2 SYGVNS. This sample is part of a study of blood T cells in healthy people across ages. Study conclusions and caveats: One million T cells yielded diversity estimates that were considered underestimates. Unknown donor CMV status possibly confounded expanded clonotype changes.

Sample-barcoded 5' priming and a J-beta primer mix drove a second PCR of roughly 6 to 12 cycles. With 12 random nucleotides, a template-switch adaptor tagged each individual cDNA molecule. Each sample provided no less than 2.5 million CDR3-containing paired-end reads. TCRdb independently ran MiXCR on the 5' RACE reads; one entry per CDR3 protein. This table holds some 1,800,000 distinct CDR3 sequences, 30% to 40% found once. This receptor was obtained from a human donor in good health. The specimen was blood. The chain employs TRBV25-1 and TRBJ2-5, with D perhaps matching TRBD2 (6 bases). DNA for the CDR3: TGTGCCAGTGGGGCAGTGGACGGGGGAGTACGAGAGACCCAGTACTTC. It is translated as CASGAVDGGVRETQYF.